The 21 T cell receptor beta chains given below trace back to one sample, sequenced in a study of blood T cells in healthy people across ages. With a J-beta primer mix and a sample-barcoded 5' primer, a second PCR ran about 6 to 11 cycles. TCRdb fed the 5' RACE reads into MiXCR, producing one record per CDR3 protein. The sample holds about 940,000 distinct CDR3 sequences, 48% seen once. The sequencing input was blood. The receptors stem from a man aged 25-45 years in good health.

This sequence joins TRBV18 and TRBJ2-1; 8 bases map to TRBD1. CDR1 and CDR2 (germline): KGHSH, LQKENI. The CDR3 has 14 residues. The V and J ends lost 2 bases and 6 bases, in that order; junction bases with no gene match: 3. CDR3 sequence (DNA): TGTGCCAGCTCACCAAATGACAGGGGCAATGAGCAGTTCTTC. The encoded protein is CASSPNDRGNEQFF. The variable domain in full, with the rest retrieved from reference TRBV18 and TRBJ2-1, is NAGVMQNPRHLVRRRGQEARLRCSPMKGHSHVYWYRQLPEEGLKFMVYLQKENIIDESGMPKERFSAEFPKEGPSILRIQQVVRGDSAAYFCASSPNDRGNEQFFGPGTRLTVL.

The rearrangement links TRBV30 to TRBJ2-1; TRBD2 aligns across 10 bases. Germline values: CDR1 GTSNPN, CDR2 SVGIG (reference sequence). The V gene end was trimmed by 2 bases and the J gene end by 10 bases; junction bases not matched to a gene: 11. CDR3 size: 15 residues. The CDR3 spells CAWSPKRGGLREQFF. In DNA, the CDR3 is TGTGCCTGGAGTCCAAAGCGGGGGGGCCTTCGGGAGCAGTTCTTC.

This clonotype was seen more than once but under ten times. The chain has TRBV12-3 or TRBV12-4 and TRBJ1-4, with a tentative D call TRBD1 (6 bases). Trimming stripped 1 base from V and 7 bases from J, with 13 bases between. This CDR3 comprises 15 residues. The CDR3 region has the DNA TGTGCCAGCAGTTTAGTCGCAGGGGAGGCTGAAAAACTGTTTTTT. Translation gives CASSLVAGEAEKLFF.

The rearrangement links TRBV20-1 to TRBJ2-3; D call uncertain. This CDR3 contains 13 residues. Between the trimmed V and J ends, which lost 4 bases and 0 bases, there was a span of 8 bases. Germline V lookup: CDR1 DFQATT, CDR2 SNEGSKA (reference sequence). The CDR3 DNA sequence: TGCAGTGCTAATAAAAGGAGCACAGATACGCAGTATTTT. Translation gives CSANKRSTDTQYF.

This clonotype was picked up many times. V and J are TRBV29-1 and TRBJ2-1; 7 nucleotides line up with TRBD2. Germline loops: CDR1 SQVTM, CDR2 ANQGSEA. CDR3 length: 13 residues. V lost 7 bases, J lost 4 bases, and 7 bases stayed unmatched. CDR3 residues: CSGGAGYYNEQFF. CDR3 coding DNA: TGCAGCGGGGGAGCGGGATATTACAATGAGCAGTTCTTC.

This clonotype was seen only a few times. V usage is TRBV6-5 and J usage is TRBJ1-1; 9 nucleotides align to TRBD1. The V gene's germline CDR1 is MNHEY and CDR2 SVGAGI. The length of the CDR3 is 15 residues. With V trimmed by 4 bases and J by 5 bases, 8 bases remained unmatched. The CDR3 coding sequence is TGTGCCAGCAGTTCCCCGCGGGACAGGGTGACTGAAGCTTTCTTT. This gives the protein CASSSPRDRVTEAFF.

The chain uses TRBV20-1 and TRBJ2-6; D call uncertain. The CDR3 is 14 residues long. Germline CDR1 is DFQATT and CDR2 is SNEGSKA (reference sequence). The V end lost 5 bases, the J end lost 1 base, and 9 bases lay between the germline ends. The DNA of the CDR3 is TGCAGTGCTCAACAGCTTTCTGGGGCCAACGTCCTGACTTTC. Its translation is CSAQQLSGANVLTF.

The genes are TRBV11-2 and TRBJ2-5; the D gene is possibly TRBD1 (7 bases). Trimming left V 1 base short and J 2 bases short, with 14 bases between. The CDR3 covers 16 residues. Looked up from germline, CDR1 is SGHAT and CDR2 is FQNNGV. CDR3 in amino acids: CASSLGQGGRQETQYF. The CDR3 nucleotides are TGTGCCAGCAGCTTAGGGCAGGGGGGCAGACAAGAGACCCAGTACTTC.

The CDR3 DNA is TGTGCCAGCAGAGCCGGGACAACGACCTACGAGCAGTACTTC. Translating it yields CASRAGTTTYEQYF. V gene TRBV6-1 combines with J gene TRBJ2-7; D possibly corresponds to TRBD1 (6 bases). This CDR3 has 14 amino acids. CDR1 MNHNS and CDR2 SASEGT come from the germline V gene. V was shortened by 6 bases and J by 2 bases, with 14 bases between the two germline ends.

The chain links TRBV28 to TRBJ2-1, with 16 positions matching TRBD2. Unmatched junction bases numbered 10, after V lost 6 bases and J lost 8 bases. Germline CDR1 is MDHEN and CDR2 is SYDVKM. The CDR3 runs 17 residues. For the CDR3, the DNA is TGTGCCAGCAGAGGGACTAGCGGGGGGGCCTGGTCCCATGAGCAGTTCTTC. Protein: CASRGTSGGAWSHEQFF.

The genes are TRBV7-3 and TRBJ1-1, with 7 bases lining up with TRBD1. The V segment lost 4 bases and the J segment 6 bases; nucleotides outside the gene matches: 11. Germline CDR1 and CDR2: SGHTA and FQGTGA. The CDR3 runs 15 residues. CDR3 in DNA: TGTGCCAGCAGCTCCCTTACAGGGGTGGCGGCTGAAGCTTTCTTT. Amino acid sequence: CASSSLTGVAAEAFF.

This sequence joins TRBV7-2 and TRBJ1-1; D ambiguous. The CDR3 has 13 residues. In germline, CDR1 is SGHTA, CDR2 FQGNSA. The germline V and J ends were trimmed by 1 base and 10 bases, with 13 bases remaining between them. The CDR3 reads CASSLGEAEAAFF. The CDR3 nucleotides read TGTGCCAGCAGCTTAGGGGAAGCCGAGGCAGCTTTCTTT.

V usage is TRBV25-1 and J usage is TRBJ2-1; D gene uncertain. Trimming left V 4 bases short and J 0 bases short, with 7 bases between. Per germline, CDR1 MGHDK and CDR2 SYGVNS. The CDR3 sequence is 14 residues long. The CDR3 sequence: CASSGGFSYNEQFF. CDR3 nucleotides: TGTGCCAGCAGTGGGGGTTTCTCCTACAATGAGCAGTTCTTC.

The V call is TRBV6-1, the J call TRBJ2-1; D gene ambiguous. The CDR3 is 16 residues long. Germline loops: CDR1 MNHNS, CDR2 SASEGT. Trimming removed 0 bases at V and 2 bases at J, with 11 bases between. The CDR3 coding sequence is TGTGCCAGCAGTGAAGCGCTAACCCAAACCTACAATGAGCAGTTCTTC. This translates into CASSEALTQTYNEQFF.

This clonotype came up a few times. The gene calls are TRBV25-1 and TRBJ2-1; 7 bases agree with TRBD1. The length of the CDR3 is 15 residues. Unmatched junction bases numbered 5, after V lost 3 bases and J lost 3 bases. Germline CDR1 reads MGHDK; CDR2 reads SYGVNS. As DNA, the CDR3 is TGTGCCAGCAGTGAGTCCAGGGGGAGCTACAATGAGCAGTTCTTC. As protein: CASSESRGSYNEQFF.

This sequence joins TRBV4-1 and TRBJ2-3; D not resolved. The V gene's germline CDR1 is MGHRA and CDR2 YSYEKL. Between the trimmed V and J ends, which lost 1 base and 0 bases, there was a span of 11 bases. This CDR3 comprises 16 residues. In DNA form, the CDR3 reads TGCGCCAGCAGCCAAGTCGACGTGGGAAGCACAGATACGCAGTATTTT. Residues: CASSQVDVGSTDTQYF.

This clonotype was picked up a small number of times. The chain joins TRBV4-3 to TRBJ2-7; 11 bases fit TRBD1. The CDR3 contains 15 residues. Germline CDR1 reads LGHNA; CDR2 reads YSLEER. Unmatched junction bases numbered 0, after V lost 0 bases and J lost 2 bases. CDR3 region: CASSQEGQGAYEQYF. In DNA form, the CDR3 reads TGCGCCAGCAGCCAAGAGGGACAGGGGGCCTACGAGCAGTACTTC.

The rearrangement links TRBV12-3 or TRBV12-4 to TRBJ2-7; D gene uncertain. The length of the CDR3 is 12 residues. V was trimmed by 9 bases and J by 2 bases, leaving 11 bases between them. The CDR3 bases are TGTGCCAGGAGCTCACAACCCTACGAGCAGTACTTC. It yields the protein CARSSQPYEQYF.

This clonotype has only a few counts. The chain has TRBV6-5 and TRBJ1-6, with D perhaps matching TRBD1 (6 bases). V was pared by 5 bases and J by 0 bases, with 11 bases between. This CDR3 region has 16 residues. Germline CDR1 and CDR2: MNHEY and SVGAGI. This CDR3 is CASSPTGSSYNSPLHF. The CDR3 nucleotides are TGTGCCAGCAGTCCCACAGGGAGCTCCTATAATTCACCCCTCCACTTT.

The V gene is TRBV3-1, the J gene TRBJ2-1; D remains unclear. Germline V CDR1 and CDR2: LGHDT, YNNKEL (reference sequence). With 2 bases removed from V and 8 bases from J, the gap between germline ends came to 22 bases. This CDR3 has 17 residues. CDR3 loop: CASSQPGRLGASDEQFF. Written as DNA, the CDR3 is TGTGCCAGCAGCCAACCCGGCCGGCTAGGTGCCTCGGATGAGCAGTTCTTC.

Only a few counts were recorded for this clonotype. CDR3 amino acids: CASSYGIGQTLYNEQFF. CDR3 coding DNA: TGTGCCAGCAGTTACGGCATAGGGCAGACCCTATACAATGAGCAGTTCTTC. The rearrangement links TRBV6-5 to TRBJ2-1, with D uncertain. Germline lookup yields CDR1 MNHEY and CDR2 SVGAGI. This CDR3 has 17 residues. Trimming removed 2 bases from V and 4 bases from J, with 18 bases in between.